The sequence of this T cell receptor beta chain was determined in a study of STAT3 mutations in large granular lymphocyte leukemia. Study-level information: Roughly half of the longitudinally sequenced T-LGLL patients carried detectable canonical activating STAT3 mutations. Notes on the study in general: In T-cell large granular lymphocyte leukemia, about half of patients showed multiple immunodominant subclonotypes. After therapy, about 35% of the 18 patients switched clonotypes, all new clones STAT3 wild type.

Of note for this clone: Its matching antigen is unknown.

The length of the CDR3 is 17 residues. Deletions cut 3 bases from V and 0 bases from J, with 12 bases between. CDR1 and CDR2 (germline): KGHSH, LQKENI. Some 41,000 productive templates were obtained per sample on average. The method was immunoSEQ multiplex PCR; TCRdb's version includes in-frame clones alone and lacks a portion of them. The sample records approximately 6,600 clones, roughly 50% being singletons. V and J are TRBV18 and TRBJ2-6; unclear D gene. The sample comprised peripheral blood mononuclear cells. The sequence derives from a boy aged 5-17 years with T-cell large granular lymphocyte leukemia. Some clones in this sample may be carry-over from other donors' samples. CDR3 nucleotides: TGTGCCAGCTCACCGGTGGAATTTCGCTCTGGGGCCAACGTCCTGACTTTC. This encodes CASSPVEFRSGANVLTF.